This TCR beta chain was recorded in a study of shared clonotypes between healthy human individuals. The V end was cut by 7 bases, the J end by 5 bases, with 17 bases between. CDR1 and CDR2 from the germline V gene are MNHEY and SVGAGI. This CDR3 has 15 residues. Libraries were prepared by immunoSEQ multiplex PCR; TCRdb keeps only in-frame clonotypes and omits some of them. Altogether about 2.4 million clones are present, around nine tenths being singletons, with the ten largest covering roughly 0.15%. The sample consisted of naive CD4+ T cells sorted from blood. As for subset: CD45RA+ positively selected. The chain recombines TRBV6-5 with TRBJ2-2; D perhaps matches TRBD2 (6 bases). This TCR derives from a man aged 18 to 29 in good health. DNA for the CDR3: TGTGCCAGCATCCCCCTGGGGGGACGAACCGGGGAGCTGTTTTTT. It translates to CASIPLGGRTGELFF.